The 7 T cell receptor beta chains listed next were all sequenced from one sample in a study of blood T cell repertoires in COVID-19. Measured with immunoSEQ multiplex PCR; TCRdb has only the in-frame clones, and not every one. This repertoire shows fewer than 100,000 clones, about 86% found once; its top ten account for just over 15%. The specimen was peripheral blood. These receptors all stem from a human donor in a cohort sampled during active COVID-19.

V gene TRBV4-1 combines with J gene TRBJ2-3; the match to TRBD2 covers 9 bases. V dropped 4 bases and J dropped 0; count of bases not matched to a gene: 8. The germline CDR1 and CDR2 sequences are MGHRA and YSYEKL. This CDR3 region has 17 residues. The CDR3 spells CASSLQTSGSSTDTQYF. The CDR3 coding sequence is TGCGCCAGCAGCCTGCAAACTAGCGGGTCTAGCACAGATACGCAGTATTTT.

V is TRBV19 and J is TRBJ1-2; D possibly corresponds to TRBD1 (6 bases). The germline gives CDR1 LNHDA, CDR2 SQIVND (reference sequence). The CDR3 is 12 amino acids. Trimming left V 6 bases short and J 8 bases short, with 13 bases between. CDR3 sequence (DNA): TGTGCCAGTAGGGACGGGGGGCGAGGCTACACCTTC. This encodes CASRDGGRGYTF.

CDR3 protein: CASSLGGDRAYEQYF. The CDR3 nucleotides are TGCGCCAGCAGCTTGGGAGGTGACAGGGCCTACGAGCAGTACTTC. J is TRBJ2-7 and V is TRBV5-1; 7 bases line up with TRBD1. The germline CDR1 and CDR2 sequences are SGHRS and YFSETQ. The ends lost 0 bases at V and 2 bases at J; junction bases unmatched: 5. The CDR3 has 15 amino acids.

The V gene is TRBV7-2, the J gene TRBJ1-2, with 7 bases identical to TRBD1. This CDR3 region has 14 residues. J gave up 4 bases and V 7 bases, and 9 bases lay outside the gene matches. Germline lookup yields CDR1 SGHTA and CDR2 FQGNSA. CDR3 in amino acids: CASNEPGQLYGYTF. The CDR3 DNA sequence: TGTGCCAGCAACGAACCGGGACAGCTCTATGGCTACACCTTC. The variable domain in full, with the rest retrieved from reference TRBV7-2 and TRBJ1-2, is GAGVSQSPSNKVTEKGKDVELRCDPISGHTALYWYRQSLGQGLEFLIYFQGNSAPDKSGLPSDRFSAERTGGSVSTLTIQRTQQEDSAVYLCASNEPGQLYGYTFGSGTRLTVV.

V is TRBV20-1 and J is TRBJ1-2; the D gene is possibly TRBD1 (5 bases). The CDR3 length is 11 residues. Germline V CDR1 and CDR2: DFQATT, SNEGSKA (reference sequence). The CDR3 DNA reads TGCAGCCCTCAGGGCGGCTATGGCTACACCTTC. Its translation: CSPQGGYGYTF.

V and J are TRBV29-1 and TRBJ2-7, with 9 bases lining up with TRBD2. Germline V gene data show CDR1 as SQVTM and CDR2 as ANQGSEA. CDR3 length: 14 amino acids. Losses at the gene ends were 4 bases for V and 5 bases for J; bases not matched to a gene: 9. CDR3 amino acids: CSVGAGGPLDEQYF. In nucleotides, the CDR3 is TGCAGCGTTGGGGCGGGAGGGCCATTAGACGAGCAGTACTTC.

The chain has TRBV9 and TRBJ1-3; TRBD1 is a possible D gene (5 bases). V was clipped by 3 bases and J by 0 bases, with 10 bases between them. This CDR3 comprises 15 residues. Looked up from germline, CDR1 is SGDLS and CDR2 is YYNGEE. CDR3 loop: CASSERDGSGNTIYF. The CDR3 bases are TGTGCCAGCAGCGAGCGGGACGGCTCTGGAAACACCATATATTTT. Full variable domain (remainder filled in from reference TRBV9 and TRBJ1-3): DSGVTQTPKHLITATGQRVTLRCSPRSGDLSVYWYQQSLDQGLQFLIQYYNGEERAKGNILERFSAQQFPDLHSELNLSSLELGDSALYFCASSERDGSGNTIYFGEGSWLTVV.